The sequence of this TCR beta chain was determined in a study of post-analysis software for immune sequencing data. Study-wide background: Progressive-relapsing, secondary progressive and relapsing-remitting multiple sclerosis were among the disease courses included.

Included in the TCR beta cDNA libraries were unique molecular identifiers. TCRdb re-derived calls from the PCR reads in MiXCR, one entry per CDR3 protein. This table holds 400,000 to 500,000 distinct CDR3 sequences, roughly 40% found once. V was pared by 1 base and J by 5 bases, with 9 bases of the junction left unmatched. Germline values: CDR1 DFQATT, CDR2 SNEGSKA (reference sequence). CDR3 length: 16 residues. In the case of this clonotype: Its antigen remains unknown.

Points from the study as a whole: TRBV5-6, TRBV5-1 and TRBV20-1 were among a handful of TRBV segments more frequent in patients than controls. Controls significantly exceeded multiple sclerosis patients in normalized Chao1 diversity.

Sequencing input: blood. J is TRBJ2-1 and V is TRBV20-1; 9 bases line up with TRBD2. The clonotype comes from a girl aged 2-10 years with multiple sclerosis. The CDR3 protein is CSARGSSGMRNNEQFF. For the CDR3, the DNA is TGCAGTGCTAGAGGATCTAGCGGGATGAGGAACAATGAGCAGTTCTTC.